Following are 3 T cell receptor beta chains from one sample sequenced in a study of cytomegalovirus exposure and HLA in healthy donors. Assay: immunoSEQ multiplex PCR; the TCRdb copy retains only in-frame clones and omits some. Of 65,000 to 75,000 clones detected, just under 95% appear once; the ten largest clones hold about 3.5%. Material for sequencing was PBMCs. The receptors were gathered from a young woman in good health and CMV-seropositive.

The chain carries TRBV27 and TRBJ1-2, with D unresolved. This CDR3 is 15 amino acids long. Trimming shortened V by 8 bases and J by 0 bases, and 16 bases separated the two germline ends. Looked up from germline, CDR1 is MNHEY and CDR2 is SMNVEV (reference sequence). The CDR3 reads CASSLGRRANYGYTF. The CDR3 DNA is TGTGCCAGCTCACTAGGGCGGAGAGCTAACTATGGCTACACCTTC.

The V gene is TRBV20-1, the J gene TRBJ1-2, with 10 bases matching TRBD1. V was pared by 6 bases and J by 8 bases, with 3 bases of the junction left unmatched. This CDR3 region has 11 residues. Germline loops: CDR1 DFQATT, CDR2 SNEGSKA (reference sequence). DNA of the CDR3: TGCAGTGCGGGGACAGGGGAAGGCTACACCTTC. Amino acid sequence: CSAGTGEGYTF.

As DNA, the CDR3 is TGTGCCAGCAGCGTATATCGAGACAGCTCCTACGAGCAGTACTTC. Its translation is CASSVYRDSSYEQYF. V usage is TRBV9 and J usage is TRBJ2-7; D is perhaps TRBD1 (5 bases). The CDR3 extends over 15 amino acids. V was clipped by 1 base and J by 0 bases, with 11 bases between them. Germline V gives CDR1 SGDLS, CDR2 YYNGEE.